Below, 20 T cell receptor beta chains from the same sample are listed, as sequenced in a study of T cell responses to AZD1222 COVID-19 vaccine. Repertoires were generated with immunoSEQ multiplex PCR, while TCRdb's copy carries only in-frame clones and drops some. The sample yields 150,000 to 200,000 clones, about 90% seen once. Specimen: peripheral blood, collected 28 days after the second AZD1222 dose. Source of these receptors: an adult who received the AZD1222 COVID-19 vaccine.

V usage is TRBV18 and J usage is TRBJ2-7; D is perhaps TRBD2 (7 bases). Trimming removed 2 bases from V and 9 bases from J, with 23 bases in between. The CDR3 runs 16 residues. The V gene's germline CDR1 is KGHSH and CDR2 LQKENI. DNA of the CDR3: TGTGCCAGCTCACCAGGGTGGGGGGGCCTGCGAGAACGGCAGTACTTC. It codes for CASSPGWGGLRERQYF.

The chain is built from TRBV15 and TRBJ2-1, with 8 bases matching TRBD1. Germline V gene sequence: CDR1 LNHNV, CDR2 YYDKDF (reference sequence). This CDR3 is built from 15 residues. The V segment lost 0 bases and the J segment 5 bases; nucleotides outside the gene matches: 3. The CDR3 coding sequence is TGTGCCACCAGCAGAGATGGACAGGGCCACAATGAGCAGTTCTTC. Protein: CATSRDGQGHNEQFF. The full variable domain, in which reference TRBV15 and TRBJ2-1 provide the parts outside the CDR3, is DAMVIQNPRYQVTQFGKPVTLSCSQTLNHNVMYWYQQKSSQAPKLLFHYYDKDFNNEADTPDNFQSRRPNTSFCFLDIRSPGLGDTAMYLCATSRDGQGHNEQFFGPGTRLTVL.

The CDR3 DNA reads TGTGCCAGCAGCGTCCGACCGGGACAGGGATATGGCTACACCTTC. It encodes CASSVRPGQGYGYTF. This chain uses TRBV9 with TRBJ1-2; 9 bases agree with TRBD1. The germline gives CDR1 SGDLS, CDR2 YYNGEE. The V and J ends lost 2 bases and 5 bases, in that order; junction bases with no gene match: 7. The CDR3 runs 15 residues.

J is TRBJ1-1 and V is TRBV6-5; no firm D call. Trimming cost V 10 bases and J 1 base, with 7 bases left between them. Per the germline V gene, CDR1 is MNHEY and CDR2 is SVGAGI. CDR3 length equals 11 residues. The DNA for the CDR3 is TGTGCCACTGGAGCGAACACTGAAGCTTTCTTT. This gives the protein CATGANTEAFF.

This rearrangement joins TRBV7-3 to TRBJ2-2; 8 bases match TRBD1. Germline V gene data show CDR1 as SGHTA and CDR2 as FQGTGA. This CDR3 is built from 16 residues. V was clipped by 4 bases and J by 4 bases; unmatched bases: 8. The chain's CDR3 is CASSYGAGGVTGELFF. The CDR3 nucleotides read TGTGCCAGCAGCTATGGGGCAGGGGGCGTCACCGGGGAGCTGTTTTTT.

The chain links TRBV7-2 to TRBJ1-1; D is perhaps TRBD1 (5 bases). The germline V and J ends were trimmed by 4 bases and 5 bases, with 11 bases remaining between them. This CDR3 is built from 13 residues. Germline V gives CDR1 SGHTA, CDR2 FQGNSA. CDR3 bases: TGTGCCAGCAGCTCTACACAGGCTACTGAAGCTTTCTTT. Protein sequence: CASSSTQATEAFF.

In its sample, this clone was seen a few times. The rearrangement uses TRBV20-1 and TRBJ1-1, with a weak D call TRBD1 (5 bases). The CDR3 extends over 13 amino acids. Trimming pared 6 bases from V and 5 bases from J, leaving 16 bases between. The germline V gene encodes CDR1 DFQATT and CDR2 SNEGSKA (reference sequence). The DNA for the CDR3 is TGCAGTGCAAGTAGGGGAGTGGAGACTGAAGCTTTCTTT. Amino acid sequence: CSASRGVETEAFF.

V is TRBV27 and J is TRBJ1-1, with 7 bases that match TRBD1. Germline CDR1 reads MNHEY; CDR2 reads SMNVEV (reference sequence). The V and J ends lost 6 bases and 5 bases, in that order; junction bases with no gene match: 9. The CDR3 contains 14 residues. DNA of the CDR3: TGTGCCAGCAGAGCCGACAGGGCTGGGACTGAAGCTTTCTTT. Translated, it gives CASRADRAGTEAFF.

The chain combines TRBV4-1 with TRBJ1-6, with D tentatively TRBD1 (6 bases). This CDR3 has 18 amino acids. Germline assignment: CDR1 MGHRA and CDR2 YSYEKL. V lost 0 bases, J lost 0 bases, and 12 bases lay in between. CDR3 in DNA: TGCGCCAGCAGCCAAGATGGGGGCACTAGCTCCTATAATTCACCCCTCCACTTT. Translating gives CASSQDGGTSSYNSPLHF.

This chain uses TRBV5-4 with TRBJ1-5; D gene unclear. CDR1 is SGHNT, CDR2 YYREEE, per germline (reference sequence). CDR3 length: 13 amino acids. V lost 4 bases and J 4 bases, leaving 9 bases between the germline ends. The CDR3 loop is CASSNEGNQPQHF. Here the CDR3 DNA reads TGTGCCAGCAGCAACGAGGGAAATCAGCCCCAGCATTTT.

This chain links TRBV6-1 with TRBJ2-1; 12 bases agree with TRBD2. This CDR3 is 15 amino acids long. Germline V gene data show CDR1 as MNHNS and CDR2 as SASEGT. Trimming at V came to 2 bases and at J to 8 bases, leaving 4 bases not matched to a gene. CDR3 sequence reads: CASSERLAGAYEQFF. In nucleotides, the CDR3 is TGTGCCAGCAGTGAAAGACTAGCGGGGGCCTATGAGCAGTTCTTC.

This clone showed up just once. CDR3 residues: CASSLVAGVNYGYTF. CDR3 bases: TGCGCCAGCAGCTTGGTGGCGGGGGTTAACTATGGCTACACCTTC. The chain combines TRBV5-1 with TRBJ1-2; TRBD1 might be the D (5 bases). This CDR3 has 15 residues. Germline CDR1 and CDR2: SGHRS and YFSETQ. Trimming stripped 0 bases from V and 1 base from J, with 10 bases between. The whole variable domain, remainder taken from reference TRBV5-1 and TRBJ1-2, is KAGVTQTPRYLIKTRGQQVTLSCSPISGHRSVSWYQQTPGQGLQFLFEYFSETQRNKGNFPGRFSGRQFSNSRSEMNVSTLELGDSALYLCASSLVAGVNYGYTFGSGTRLTVV.

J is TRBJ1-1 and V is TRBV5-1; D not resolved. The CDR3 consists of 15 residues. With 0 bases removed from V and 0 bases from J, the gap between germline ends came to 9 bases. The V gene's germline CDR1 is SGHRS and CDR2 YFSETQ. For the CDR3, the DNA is TGCGCCAGCAGCTTGGAACCAGGCTTGAACACTGAAGCTTTCTTT. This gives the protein CASSLEPGLNTEAFF. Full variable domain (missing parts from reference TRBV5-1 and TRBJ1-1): KAGVTQTPRYLIKTRGQQVTLSCSPISGHRSVSWYQQTPGQGLQFLFEYFSETQRNKGNFPGRFSGRQFSNSRSEMNVSTLELGDSALYLCASSLEPGLNTEAFFGQGTRLTVV.

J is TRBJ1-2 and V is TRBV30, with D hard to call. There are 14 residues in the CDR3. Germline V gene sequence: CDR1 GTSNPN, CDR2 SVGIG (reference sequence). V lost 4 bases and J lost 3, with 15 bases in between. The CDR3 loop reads CAWTRKRADYGYTF. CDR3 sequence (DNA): TGTGCCTGGACCAGGAAGAGGGCAGACTATGGCTACACCTTC.

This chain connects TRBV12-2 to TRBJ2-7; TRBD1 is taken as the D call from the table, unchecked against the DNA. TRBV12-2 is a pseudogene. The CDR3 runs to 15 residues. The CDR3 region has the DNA TGTGCAAGTCGCCCCACAGGGGCCGAAATCTACGAGCAGTACTTC. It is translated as CASRPTGAEIYEQYF.

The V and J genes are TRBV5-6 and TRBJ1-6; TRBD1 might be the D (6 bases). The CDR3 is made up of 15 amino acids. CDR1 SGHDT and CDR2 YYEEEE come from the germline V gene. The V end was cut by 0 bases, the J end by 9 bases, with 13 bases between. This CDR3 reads CASSLGAGVSSPLHF. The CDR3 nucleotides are TGTGCCAGCAGCTTGGGGGCAGGGGTGAGTTCACCCCTCCACTTT.

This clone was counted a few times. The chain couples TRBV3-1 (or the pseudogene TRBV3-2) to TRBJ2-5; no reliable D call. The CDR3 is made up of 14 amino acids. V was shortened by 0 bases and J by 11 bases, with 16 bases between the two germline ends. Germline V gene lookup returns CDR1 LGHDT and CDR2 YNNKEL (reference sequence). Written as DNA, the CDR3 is TGTGCCAGCAGCCAAGATCTCGAGGCCCTTTTTCAGTACTTC. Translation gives CASSQDLEALFQYF.

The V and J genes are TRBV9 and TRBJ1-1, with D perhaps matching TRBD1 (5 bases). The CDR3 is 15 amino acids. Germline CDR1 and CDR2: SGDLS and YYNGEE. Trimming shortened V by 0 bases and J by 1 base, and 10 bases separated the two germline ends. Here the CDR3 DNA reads TGTGCCAGCAGCGTAGACCCAGGGACGAACACTGAAGCTTTCTTT. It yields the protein CASSVDPGTNTEAFF.

The CDR3 spells CASTEPTVGRSYEQYF. DNA for the CDR3: TGTGCCAGTACCGAACCCACAGTGGGGCGGTCCTACGAGCAGTACTTC. J is TRBJ2-7 and V is TRBV19; D may be TRBD1 (5 bases). The CDR3 is 16 residues long. CDR1 LNHDA and CDR2 SQIVND come from the germline V gene (reference sequence). V lost 7 bases to trimming and J lost 1 base, with 20 bases between them.

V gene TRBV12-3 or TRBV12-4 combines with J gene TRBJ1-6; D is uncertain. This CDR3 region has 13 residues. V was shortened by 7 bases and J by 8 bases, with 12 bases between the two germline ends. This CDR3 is CASTIGYDSPLHF. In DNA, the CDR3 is TGTGCCAGCACCATAGGTTACGATTCACCCCTCCACTTT.